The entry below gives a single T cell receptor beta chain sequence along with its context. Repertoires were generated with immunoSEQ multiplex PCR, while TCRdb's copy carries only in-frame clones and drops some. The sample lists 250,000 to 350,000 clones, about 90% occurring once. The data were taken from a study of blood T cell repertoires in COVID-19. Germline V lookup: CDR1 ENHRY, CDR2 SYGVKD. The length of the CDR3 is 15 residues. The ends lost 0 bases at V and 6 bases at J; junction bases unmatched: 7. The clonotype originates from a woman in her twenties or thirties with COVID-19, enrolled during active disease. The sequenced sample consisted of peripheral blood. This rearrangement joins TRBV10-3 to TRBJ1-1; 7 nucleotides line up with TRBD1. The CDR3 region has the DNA TGTGCCATCAGTGAGTCAGGAGGGGGCGCTTCTGAAGCTTTCTTT. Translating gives CAISESGGGASEAFF.